This record looks at one TCR beta chain sequence and its context. The method was immunoSEQ multiplex PCR; TCRdb's version includes in-frame clones alone and lacks a portion of them. The table shows about 250,000 clones, with under 90% occurring only once. V was clipped by 0 bases and J by 3 bases, with 8 bases between them. Germline V lookup: CDR1 SEHNR, CDR2 FQNEAQ (reference sequence). This CDR3 has 14 amino acids. This sample is part of a study of blood T cell repertoires in COVID-19. The J gene is TRBJ1-2, the V gene TRBV7-9; unclear D gene. The specimen was PBMCs or T cells enriched from blood (not recorded which). This clonotype was obtained from a middle-aged man who had recovered from COVID-19. CDR3 sequence reads: CASSLATSYYGYTF. The CDR3 nucleotides are TGTGCCAGCAGCTTAGCGACAAGTTACTATGGCTACACCTTC.